The text below deals with one TCR beta chain. In the authors' methods: Using reference gene primer amplification, nucleated cell counts were estimated. Using immunoSEQ multiplex PCR, the repertoire was profiled, and TCRdb retains in-frame clones only, with some absent. For V, J and clone size, that table is used; D and trimming come from the DNA. The sample holds 200,000 to 300,000 clones, around 86% seen once. V was cut by 6 bases and J by 0 bases, with 7 bases left in between. The germline gives CDR1 SGHTA, CDR2 FQGTGA. The CDR3 length is 13 residues. This sample stems from a study of blood T cell repertoires in COVID-19. On the study more broadly: Sites in the United States, Italy and Spain provided acute and convalescent COVID-19 samples. In each case, the material was cDNA or gDNA derived from T cells, B-cell-depleted T cells, or PBMCs.

The rearrangement joins TRBV7-3 to TRBJ2-3; possibly TRBD1 for D (5 bases). Sequencing used peripheral blood. The sequence derives from an older woman with active or convalescent COVID-19. The CDR3 sequence is CASSGASTDTQYF. CDR3 sequence (DNA): TGTGCCAGCAGTGGGGCTAGCACAGATACGCAGTATTTT.